A selection of T cell receptor beta chains follows, all from one sample in a study of blood T cell repertoires in COVID-19. Clones were read by immunoSEQ multiplex PCR, and TCRdb kept only the in-frame ones, dropping some. Of roughly 250,000 clones in the sample, roughly four fifths were seen once. Material: peripheral blood. The receptors here all came from a woman older than 75 with acute or convalescent COVID-19. The CDR3 runs from the conserved cysteine through the conserved F or W. A D gene is named only where the DNA matches it firmly. The size field is filled for only some rows; it gives once, few, many or a size class.

clone_size d_call j_call v_call cdr3_nt cdr3_aa
- - TRBJ1-4 TRBV4-1 TGCGCCAGCAGCCAAGAAAGGGGGACATCAGAAAAACTGTTTTTT CASSQERGTSEKLFF
- TRBD2 TRBJ2-3 TRBV6-2/TRBV6-3 TGTGCCAGCAGTTACGTGCGGGGGGATCTCCTCGGCACAGATACGCAGTATTTT CASSYVRGDLLGTDTQYF
- TRBD1 TRBJ2-7 TRBV5-4 TGTGCCAGCAGCTTGGGGGGACAGGGGCCCTACGAGCAGTACTTC CASSLGGQGPYEQYF
- - TRBJ1-2 TRBV5-1 TGCGCCAGCAGCTTGGGGGGCGCGAGCCATGGCTACACCTTC CASSLGGASHGYTF
- TRBD1 TRBJ1-1 TRBV3-1/TRBV3-2 TGTGCCAGCAGCCGGGAGGACAGGGGCAACACTGAAGCTTTCTTT CASSREDRGNTEAFF
- TRBD1 TRBJ1-5 TRBV7-2 TGTGCCAGCACCCCGTTAGGCAGGGGGTCTGTTCAGCCCCAGCATTTT CASTPLGRGSVQPQHF
- TRBD1 TRBJ1-5 TRBV28 TGTGCCAGCAGTTTCGGAGGGGGCGACAATCAGCCCCAGCATTTT CASSFGGGDNQPQHF
few - TRBJ2-1 TRBV12-3/TRBV12-4 TGTGCCAGCAGTTCGAAGCGGAATGAGCAGTTCTTC CASSSKRNEQFF
- - TRBJ1-1 TRBV11-3 TGTGCCAGCAGCTTAGATCGACAGGCGATGAACACTGAAGCTTTCTTT CASSLDRQAMNTEAFF
- - TRBJ1-6 TRBV18 TGTGCCAGCTCACCCCGAGAGAGCTCCTATAATTCACCCCTCCACTTT CASSPRESSYNSPLHF